A selection of T cell receptor beta chains follows, all from one sample in a study of cytomegalovirus exposure and HLA in healthy donors. Repertoires were generated with immunoSEQ multiplex PCR, while TCRdb's copy carries only in-frame clones and drops some. The repertoire holds tens of thousands of clones, over 75% seen once, with approximately 9.9% in the top ten. The sequencing input was PBMCs. The source of these receptors is a man aged 35 to 55 in good health and CMV-seronegative. Both conserved end residues are trimmed from each CDR3. D genes are given only for firm matches.

j_call v_call d_call cdr3_length cdr3_aa
TRBJ2-3 TRBV11-2 TRBD2 15 ASSSLLAGGGRDTQY
TRBJ2-5 TRBV2 - 12 ASSRAGYGETQY
- TRBV19 - 13 ASSIGPGSSYEQY
TRBJ2-7 TRBV7-2 TRBD2 14 ASSSSGLAGSYEQY
TRBJ2-2 TRBV5-4 - 13 ASSLVAGSPGELF
TRBJ2-1 TRBV4-2 - 13 ASAQTAFTSPERF
TRBJ2-3 TRBV9 - 11 ASSGPRGDTQY
TRBJ2-1 TRBV28 TRBD2 15 ASSSNPGGSSYNEQF
TRBJ2-7 TRBV5-4 TRBD1 10 ASSLTTGAQY
TRBJ2-5 TRBV5-1 - 12 ASSLEGVSETQY
TRBJ2-1 TRBV19 - 11 ASSIGADNEQF
TRBJ2-3 TRBV6-5 TRBD2 13 ASRGLAGAPDTQY
TRBJ2-1 TRBV6-5 - 9 ASSWRNEQF
TRBJ1-2 TRBV7-9 - 12 ASSPGQGNYGYT
TRBJ2-3 TRBV11-1 TRBD2 15 ASSFLTSGASTDTQY
TRBJ2-2 TRBV19 - 13 ASSRTETNTGELF
TRBJ2-1 TRBV19 TRBD2 12 ATASGSFNNEQF
TRBJ2-5 TRBV7-2 - 15 ASRTQGPGSQQETQY
TRBJ2-1 TRBV11-2 - 13 ASSLGTGVPNEQF
TRBJ1-1 TRBV5-6 - 11 ASSYTQTAEAF
TRBJ1-1 TRBV6-1 - 11 ASSLGLNTEAF
TRBJ1-5 TRBV27 - 14 ASSLSGTRSNQPQH
TRBJ1-3 TRBV5-1 - 13 ASSLFPPPPDTIY
TRBJ2-1 TRBV6-1 - 11 AVHRENYNEQF
TRBJ1-5 TRBV29-1 TRBD1 13 SVGTGLDSNQPQH
TRBJ2-3 TRBV6-1 TRBD2 11 ASSETRGGVQY
TRBJ2-1 TRBV10-1 - 12 ASSEARPVDEQF
TRBJ2-2 TRBV29-1 TRBD2 13 SVTGGEKNTGELF
TRBJ1-5 TRBV15 TRBD1 12 ATSIGQGTQPQH
TRBJ2-3 TRBV5-1 TRBD2 13 ASSLGGTSPRGEY
TRBJ2-2 TRBV18 TRBD1 12 ASSQGQTTGELF
TRBJ1-2 TRBV15 - 12 ATSRDLLDYGYT
TRBJ2-3 TRBV15 - 15 ATSRDPRRLNTDTQY
TRBJ2-3 TRBV7-9 TRBD2 12 ASSSWRGTDTQY
- TRBV6-5 TRBD2 14 ASSYGGGDNPYEQY
TRBJ1-5 TRBV6-6 TRBD1 13 ASRLTGTGEQPQH
TRBJ2-1 TRBV6-1 - 13 ASSTQRTGNVEQF